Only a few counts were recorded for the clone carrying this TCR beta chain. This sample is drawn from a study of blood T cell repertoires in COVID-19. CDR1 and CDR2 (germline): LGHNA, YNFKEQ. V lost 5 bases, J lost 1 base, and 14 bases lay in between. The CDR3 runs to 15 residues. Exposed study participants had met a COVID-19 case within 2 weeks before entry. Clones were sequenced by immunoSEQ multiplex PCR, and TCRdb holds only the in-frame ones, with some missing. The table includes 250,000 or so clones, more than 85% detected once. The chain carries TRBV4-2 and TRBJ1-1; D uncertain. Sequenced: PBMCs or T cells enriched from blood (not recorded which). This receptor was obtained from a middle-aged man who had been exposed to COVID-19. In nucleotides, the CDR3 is TGTGCCAGCAGCGAAGGGATGCAGGCGAACACTGAAGCTTTCTTT. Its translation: CASSEGMQANTEAFF.